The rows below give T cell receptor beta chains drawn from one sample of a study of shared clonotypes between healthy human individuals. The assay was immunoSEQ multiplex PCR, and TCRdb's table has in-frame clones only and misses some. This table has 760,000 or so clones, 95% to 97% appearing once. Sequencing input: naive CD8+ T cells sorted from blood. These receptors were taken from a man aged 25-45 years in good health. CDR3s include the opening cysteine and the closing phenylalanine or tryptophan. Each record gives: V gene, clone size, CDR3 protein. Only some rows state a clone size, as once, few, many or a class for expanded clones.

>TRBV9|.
CARSVDFEGGGDEAFF
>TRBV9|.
CASSPPESNTEAFF
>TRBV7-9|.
CASSSTSSKGQVNQPQHF
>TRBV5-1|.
CASSLYGEQYF
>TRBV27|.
CASSSGGTQYF
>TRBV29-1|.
CSVAGQPSGNTIYF
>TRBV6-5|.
CASSPAGYEQYF
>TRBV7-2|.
CASSRYFSGGFNNEQFF
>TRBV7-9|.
CASSLVGRGTYEQYF
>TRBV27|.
CASSLGQVFSYEQYF
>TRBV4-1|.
CASSQTGLAGRFSYEQYF
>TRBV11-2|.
CASSFLSGGYEQYF
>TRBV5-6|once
CASSISGTAYEQYF
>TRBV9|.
CASSVARAGTEAFF